The 15 T cell receptor beta chains listed next were all sequenced from one sample in a study of blood T cell repertoires in COVID-19. This table comes from immunoSEQ multiplex PCR, and its TCRdb copy is limited to in-frame clones, with some not included. The sample contains a few hundred thousand clones, around 83% of which appear only once. Sequencing used PBMCs or T cells enriched from blood (not recorded which). Receptors were obtained from a woman between 35 and 50 years old with acute COVID-19.

Only a few counts were recorded for this clone. V usage is TRBV3-1 (or the pseudogene TRBV3-2) and J usage is TRBJ1-2; no clear D gene. Deletions cut 7 bases from V and 4 bases from J, with 16 bases between. This CDR3 is 14 amino acids long. The germline V gene has CDR1 LGHDT and CDR2 YNNKEL (reference sequence). In nucleotides, the CDR3 is TGTGCCAGCATAAACCTAGACGGATCCTATGGCTACACCTTC. Amino acids: CASINLDGSYGYTF.

This clone was recorded only once. The rearrangement joins TRBV28 to TRBJ2-7; a weak D match, TRBD2 (6 bases). The CDR3 runs 15 residues. Germline lookup yields CDR1 MDHEN and CDR2 SYDVKM. V was shortened by 4 bases and J by 1 base, with 14 bases between the two germline ends. CDR3 DNA sequence: TGTGCCAGCAGTTCCGGGGGTAGCGGATCCTACGAGCAGTACTTC. It codes for CASSSGGSGSYEQYF.

V is TRBV4-1 and J is TRBJ1-2, with D perhaps TRBD1 (5 bases). Per the germline V gene, CDR1 is MGHRA and CDR2 is YSYEKL. Trimming removed 1 base at V and 4 bases at J, with 13 bases between. The CDR3 sequence is 15 residues long. CDR3 sequence: CASSQVPGQVYGYTF. CDR3 coding DNA: TGCGCCAGCAGCCAAGTCCCCGGACAAGTCTATGGCTACACCTTC.

The genes are TRBV24-1 and TRBJ1-2, with D maybe TRBD1 (6 bases). Per the germline V gene, CDR1 is KGHDR and CDR2 is SFDVKD. This CDR3 spans 13 amino acids. V was cut by 9 bases and J by 4 bases, with 14 bases left in between. CDR3: CATEGTDSYGYTF. The CDR3 coding sequence is TGTGCCACCGAGGGGACGGACAGCTATGGCTACACCTTC.

In its sample, this clone was seen once. Compared with germline, one end of the junction differs, possibly owing to a read error. The V call is TRBV3-1 (or the pseudogene TRBV3-2), the J call TRBJ2-7, with a weak D call TRBD2 (7 bases). The CDR3 sequence is 15 residues long. Germline-derived CDR1 and CDR2 are LGHDT and YNNKEL (reference sequence). The CDR3 nucleotides read TGTGCCAGCAACCAAGTCGGGGGGCGCGGGGACGAGCAGTACTTC. Encoded protein: CASNQVGGRGDEQYF.

V and J are TRBV2 and TRBJ1-3, with D perhaps TRBD1 (6 bases). V dropped 4 bases and J dropped 4 bases, with 11 bases sitting between them. Germline loops: CDR1 SNHLY, CDR2 FYNNEI. The CDR3 length is 14 residues. The CDR3 sequence is CASSGQGRGNTIYF. In DNA, the CDR3 is TGTGCCAGCAGTGGGCAGGGGCGAGGAAACACCATATATTTT.

This clone was recorded at least ten times. This chain uses TRBV15 with TRBJ2-5, with D possibly TRBD1 on 5 matching bases. In germline, CDR1 is LNHNV, CDR2 YYDKDF (reference sequence). CDR3 size: 18 residues. V was shortened by 0 bases and J by 1 base, with 18 bases between the two germline ends. The CDR3: CATSRELPRTRFQETQYF. CDR3 in DNA: TGTGCCACCAGCAGAGAATTGCCTCGGACAAGGTTCCAAGAGACCCAGTACTTC. The variable domain in full, with the rest retrieved from reference TRBV15 and TRBJ2-5, is DAMVIQNPRYQVTQFGKPVTLSCSQTLNHNVMYWYQQKSSQAPKLLFHYYDKDFNNEADTPDNFQSRRPNTSFCFLDIRSPGLGDTAMYLCATSRELPRTRFQETQYFGPGTRLLVL.

V is TRBV23-1 and J is TRBJ1-3; 8 bases agree with TRBD1. TRBV23-1 is given ORF status, its function remaining uncertain. The junction had 7 bases not matched to a gene; V was cut back by 2 bases and J by 7 bases. The CDR3 contains 15 residues. The CDR3 region has the DNA TGCGCCAGCAGTCAAAACAGGGGGTCCGGTAACACCATATATTTT. Translation gives CASSQNRGSGNTIYF.

The chain joins TRBV28 to TRBJ1-1; the D is unclear. The germline V gene has CDR1 MDHEN and CDR2 SYDVKM. Trimming removed 7 bases at V and 4 bases at J, with 13 bases between. CDR3 length: 13 residues. The CDR3 DNA sequence: TGTGCCAGCAACCGCGGTGGGAGCACTGAAGCTTTCTTT. Its protein is CASNRGGSTEAFF.

The V call is TRBV3-1 (or the pseudogene TRBV3-2), the J call TRBJ2-7; TRBD2 aligns across 9 bases. Germline CDR1 LGHDT, CDR2 YNNKEL (reference sequence). This CDR3 contains 14 residues. The junction had 9 bases not matched to a gene; V was cut back by 6 bases and J by 6 bases. CDR3 sequence: CASRPAGGGVEQYF. CDR3 coding DNA: TGTGCCAGCAGACCAGCGGGGGGAGGTGTCGAGCAGTACTTC.

The chain is built from TRBV2 and TRBJ1-4; 7 bases line up with TRBD1. The CDR3 sequence is 14 residues long. The trim removed 3 bases at V and 8 bases at J, leaving 6 bases unmatched. In germline, CDR1 is SNHLY, CDR2 FYNNEI. The CDR3 region has the DNA TGTGCCAGCAGTGAGGACAGGACGAGGGAAAAACTGTTTTTT. It is translated as CASSEDRTREKLFF.

This clone was observed once. V usage is TRBV7-2 and J usage is TRBJ1-4, with TRBD1 matching 7 bases. The germline CDR1 and CDR2 sequences are SGHTA and FQGNSA. This CDR3 is 14 amino acids long. V shed 3 bases and J 5 bases; nucleotides not matched to a gene: 3. The DNA for the CDR3 is TGTGCCAGCAGCTTCGGACAGGCCAATGAAAAACTGTTTTTT. It is translated as CASSFGQANEKLFF.

This chain uses TRBV3-1 (or the pseudogene TRBV3-2) with TRBJ1-2, with a possible D match to TRBD1 (6 bases). Trimming left V 8 bases short and J 7 bases short, with 17 bases between. Germline lookup yields CDR1 LGHDT and CDR2 YNNKEL (reference sequence). This CDR3 region has 13 residues. DNA of the CDR3: TGTGCCAGCCGTAGAGGGGGGGAAGGTGGCTACACCTTC. Its translation is CASRRGGEGGYTF.

This clone was detected once. V usage is TRBV7-2 and J usage is TRBJ2-1; the match to TRBD1 covers 7 bases. Germline V gene data show CDR1 as SGHTA and CDR2 as FQGNSA. The CDR3 extends over 14 amino acids. Trimming cost V 5 bases and J 9 bases; bases outside gene matches: 10. The CDR3 coding sequence is TGTGCCAGCAGCCCCCATGACAGGGCAAGTGAGCAGTTCTTC. Translating gives CASSPHDRASEQFF.

This chain joins TRBV11-2 and TRBJ1-1; 9 bases are shared with TRBD1. After removal of 3 bases from V and 0 bases from J, the junction contained 2 bases not matched to a gene. The CDR3 has 15 amino acids. Looked up from germline, CDR1 is SGHAT and CDR2 is FQNNGV. The CDR3 bases are TGTGCCAGCAGCTTCGGACAGGGGATGAACACTGAAGCTTTCTTT. This codes for CASSFGQGMNTEAFF.